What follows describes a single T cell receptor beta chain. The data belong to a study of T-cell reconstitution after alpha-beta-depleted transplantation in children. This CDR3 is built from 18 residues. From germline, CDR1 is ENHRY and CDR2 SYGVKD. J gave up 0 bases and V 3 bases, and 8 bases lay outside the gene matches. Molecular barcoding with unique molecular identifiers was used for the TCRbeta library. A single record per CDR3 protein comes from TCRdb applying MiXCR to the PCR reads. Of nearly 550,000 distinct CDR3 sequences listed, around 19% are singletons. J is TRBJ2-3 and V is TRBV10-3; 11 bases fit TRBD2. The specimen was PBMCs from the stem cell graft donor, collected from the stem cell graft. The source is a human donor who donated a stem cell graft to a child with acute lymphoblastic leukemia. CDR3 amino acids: CAISDPGLADRSTDTQYF. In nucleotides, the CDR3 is TGTGCCATCAGTGACCCGGGACTAGCGGACCGTAGCACAGATACGCAGTATTTT.